This T cell receptor beta chain was observed in a study of T cell changes during pregnancy in multiple sclerosis. The table came from immunoSEQ multiplex PCR; TCRdb's copy has only in-frame clones and leaves some out. The sample shows about 130,000 clones, about 96% of them seen only once. This sequence originates from a female donor with multiple sclerosis, enrolled in a pregnancy study. The specimen comprised peripheral blood, sampled after pregnancy.

The CDR3 DNA is TGTGCCAGCTCGCCCAAGGGGTACGAGCAGTACTTC. Translating gives CASSPKGYEQYF. The chain carries TRBV18 and TRBJ2-7, with TRBD1 as a possible D gene (5 bases). This CDR3 has 12 amino acids. V was cut by 6 bases and J by 4 bases, with 10 bases left in between. Looked up from germline, CDR1 is KGHSH and CDR2 is LQKENI.